One sample yielded the 9 T cell receptor beta chains listed below, sequenced in a study of T cell clones after liver transplantation. Generated by immunoSEQ multiplex PCR, the TCRdb table keeps only in-frame clones and is missing some. This sample carries roughly 51,000 clones, 55% to 85% of them seen once, and the ten largest clones take less than 10%. This specimen consisted of CD4+ T cells from blood, obtained approximately 54 months after liver transplant. The receptors stem from a human patient who received a liver transplant. Some T cells may have originated in the graft donor.

This chain connects TRBV28 to TRBJ1-5; TRBD1 is a possible D gene (5 bases). Germline V gene lookup returns CDR1 MDHEN and CDR2 SYDVKM. With 6 bases removed from V and 5 bases from J, the gap between germline ends came to 14 bases. The length of the CDR3 is 14 residues. Here the CDR3 DNA reads TGTGCCAGCAGGTCGGCAGGGTTCGATCAGCCCCAGCATTTT. Amino acids: CASRSAGFDQPQHF.

The rearrangement uses TRBV4-2 and TRBJ2-7; D is unclear. The V gene's germline CDR1 is LGHNA and CDR2 YNFKEQ. V lost 0 bases and J lost 4, with 7 bases in between. This CDR3 has 13 residues. The CDR3 sequence: CASSQDAGYEQYF. In DNA, the CDR3 is TGTGCCAGCAGCCAAGATGCCGGGTACGAGCAGTACTTC.

This chain connects TRBV4-2 to TRBJ2-3; D uncertain. The length of the CDR3 is 16 residues. The V end lost 2 bases, the J end lost 0 bases, and 12 bases lay between the germline ends. CDR1 is LGHNA and CDR2 is YNFKEQ in the germline V gene. DNA of the CDR3: TGTGCCAGCAGCCAACTCTCGGCGGCTAGCACAGATACGCAGTATTTT. Its translation is CASSQLSAASTDTQYF.

This chain connects TRBV2 to TRBJ1-2, with 7 bases that match TRBD1. Trimming took 4 bases from V and 4 from J; bases not matched to a gene: 6. Germline values: CDR1 SNHLY, CDR2 FYNNEI. This CDR3 is 14 amino acids long. The CDR3 spells CASSVEGAGYGYTF. CDR3 coding DNA: TGTGCCAGCAGTGTGGAGGGGGCCGGCTATGGCTACACCTTC. Looking up the rest from reference TRBV2 and TRBJ1-2 gives the full variable domain: EPEVTQTPSHQVTQMGQEVILRCVPISNHLYFYWYRQILGQKVEFLVSFYNNEISEKSEIFDDQFSVERPDGSNFTLKIRSTKLEDSAMYFCASSVEGAGYGYTFGSGTRLTVV.

This clone has a handful of counts. The chain has TRBV18 and TRBJ2-7; weak D call: TRBD1 (7 bases). Germline V gene lookup returns CDR1 KGHSH and CDR2 LQKENI. This CDR3 has 16 amino acids. Trimming stripped 4 bases from V and 1 base from J, with 17 bases between. CDR3 DNA: TGTGCCAGCTCACTGGGGTCAGGGGGGCAGTCCTACGAGCAGTACTTC. This codes for CASSLGSGGQSYEQYF. Full variable domain (rest looked up from reference TRBV18 and TRBJ2-7): NAGVMQNPRHLVRRRGQEARLRCSPMKGHSHVYWYRQLPEEGLKFMVYLQKENIIDESGMPKERFSAEFPKEGPSILRIQQVVRGDSAAYFCASSLGSGGQSYEQYFGPGTRLTVT.

The V gene is TRBV19, the J gene TRBJ1-2, with 7 bases identical to TRBD1. The length of the CDR3 is 14 residues. V trimming: 6 bases; J trimming: 2 bases; junction bases outside the gene matches: 6. From germline, CDR1 is LNHDA and CDR2 SQIVND (reference sequence). The CDR3 DNA reads as TGTGCCAGTAGATTGACAGGGAACAACTATGGCTACACCTTC. This translates into CASRLTGNNYGYTF.

This clone was recorded a few times. The chain combines TRBV5-6 with TRBJ1-6; D gene unclear. The CDR3 sequence is 13 residues long. CDR1 and CDR2 from the germline V gene are SGHDT and YYEEEE. The V end lost 7 bases, the J end lost 4 bases, and 9 bases lay between the germline ends. CDR3 DNA: TGTGCCAGCGGGCAGTCTTATAATTCACCCCTCCACTTT. Encoded protein: CASGQSYNSPLHF.

Only a few counts were recorded for this clone. V and J are TRBV7-8 and TRBJ1-2; D gene ambiguous. There are 15 residues in the CDR3. Germline V lookup: CDR1 SGHVS, CDR2 FQNEAQ. Trimming took 5 bases from V and 2 from J, leaving 15 bases between them. As DNA, the CDR3 is TGTGCCAGCAGCCCCCGGACCATGGCAAACTATGGCTACACCTTC. Its translation: CASSPRTMANYGYTF.

The J gene is TRBJ1-3, the V gene TRBV28; a possible D gene is TRBD1 (5 bases). The V gene's germline CDR1 is MDHEN and CDR2 SYDVKM. V lost 7 bases and J 0 bases, leaving 13 bases between the germline ends. This CDR3 comprises 15 residues. Written as DNA, the CDR3 is TGTGCCAGCAAGAGGGACGTAGGCTCTGGAAACACCATATATTTT. Translating gives CASKRDVGSGNTIYF.